What follows describes a single TCR beta chain. What it binds is unknown. Genes and germline come from the mouse. The sequenced fragment ends 1 residue before the CDR3 boundary, so the rest is inferred from the germline J gene. This sample stems from a study of tissue T cells after allogeneic stem cell transplantation. As to time point: mouse harvest day 7 after allogeneic transplant. Mouse grafts combined 10^7 T-cell-depleted bone marrow cells with 10^6 splenic CD5+ T cells. This mouse GVHD model was MHC-mismatched B6 to BALB/c, profiled day 7 or 14. Study findings and constraints: Across patients, clones rarely overlapped, yet motif clusters were shared tissue-specifically. Limitations included a small, clinically heterogeneous cohort and limited sampling depth. Which tissue TCRs were alloreactive or antigen-specific was not determined. Some clones might be persisting host cells.

CDR3 length equals 13 residues. Germline CDR1 reads LGHNA; CDR2 reads YSYQKL. V was pared by 6 bases and J by 7 bases, with 4 bases of the junction left unmatched. The method was immunoSEQ multiplex PCR; TCRdb's version includes in-frame clones alone and lacks a portion of them. This sample yields around 7,000 clones, of which 45% to 65% are seen a single time; around 12% belongs to the top ten. The sequence came from a female BALB/c mouse given C57BL/6 T cells with graft-versus-host disease after an allogeneic hematopoietic cell transplant. The chain carries TRBV2 and TRBJ2-7, with 12 bases lining up with TRBD2. The specimen was lymph node tissue. The CDR3 sequence is CASRTGGAREQYF. The DNA read from the CDR3 is TGTGCCAGCAGGACTGGGGGGGCGCGAGAACAGTAC.